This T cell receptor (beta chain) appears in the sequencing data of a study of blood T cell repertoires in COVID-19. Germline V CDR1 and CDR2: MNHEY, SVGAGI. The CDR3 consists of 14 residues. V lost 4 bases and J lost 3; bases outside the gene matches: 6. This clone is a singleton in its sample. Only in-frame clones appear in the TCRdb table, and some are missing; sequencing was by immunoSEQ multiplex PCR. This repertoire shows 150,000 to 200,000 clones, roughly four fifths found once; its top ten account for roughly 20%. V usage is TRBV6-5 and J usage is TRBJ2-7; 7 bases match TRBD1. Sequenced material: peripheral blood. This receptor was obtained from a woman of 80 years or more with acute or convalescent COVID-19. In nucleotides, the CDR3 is TGTGCCAGCAGTTTCCGACAGGGTCTCTACGAGCAGTACTTC. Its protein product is CASSFRQGLYEQYF.